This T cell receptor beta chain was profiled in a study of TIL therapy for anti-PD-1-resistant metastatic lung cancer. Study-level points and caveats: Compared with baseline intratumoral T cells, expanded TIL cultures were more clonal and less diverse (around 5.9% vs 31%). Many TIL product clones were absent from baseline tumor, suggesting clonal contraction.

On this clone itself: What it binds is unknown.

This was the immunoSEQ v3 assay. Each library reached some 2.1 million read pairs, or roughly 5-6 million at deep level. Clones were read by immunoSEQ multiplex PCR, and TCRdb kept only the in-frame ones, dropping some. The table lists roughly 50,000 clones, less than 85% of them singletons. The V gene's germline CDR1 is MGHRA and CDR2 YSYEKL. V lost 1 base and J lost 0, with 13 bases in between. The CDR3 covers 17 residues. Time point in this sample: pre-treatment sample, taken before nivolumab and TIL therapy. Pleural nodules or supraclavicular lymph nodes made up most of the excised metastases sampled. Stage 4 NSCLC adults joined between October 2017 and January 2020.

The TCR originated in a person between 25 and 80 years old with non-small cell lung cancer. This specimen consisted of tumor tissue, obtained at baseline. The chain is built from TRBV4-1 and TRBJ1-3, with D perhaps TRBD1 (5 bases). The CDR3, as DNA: TGCGCCAGCAGCCAAGGGGACCGATCTAGCTCTGGAAACACCATATATTTT. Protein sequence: CASSQGDRSSSGNTIYF.